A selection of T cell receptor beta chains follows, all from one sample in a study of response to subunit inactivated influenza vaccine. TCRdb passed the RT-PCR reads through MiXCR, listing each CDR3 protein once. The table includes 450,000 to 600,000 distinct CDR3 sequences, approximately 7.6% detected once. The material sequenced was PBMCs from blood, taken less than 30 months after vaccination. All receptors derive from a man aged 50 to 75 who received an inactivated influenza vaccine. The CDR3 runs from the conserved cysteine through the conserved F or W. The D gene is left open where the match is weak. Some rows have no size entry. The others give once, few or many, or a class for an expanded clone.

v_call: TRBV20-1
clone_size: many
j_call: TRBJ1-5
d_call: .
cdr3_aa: CSAWGPQLSNQPQHF
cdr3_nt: TGCAGTGCCTGGGGACCGCAGCTTAGCAATCAGCCCCAGCATTTT

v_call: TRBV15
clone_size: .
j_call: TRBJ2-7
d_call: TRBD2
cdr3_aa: CATSPAGLAYEQYF
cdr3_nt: TGTGCCACCAGTCCAGCGGGACTGGCCTACGAGCAGTACTTC

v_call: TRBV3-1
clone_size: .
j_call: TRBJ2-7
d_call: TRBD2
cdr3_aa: CASTQHGGRTHEQYF
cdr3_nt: TGTGCCAGCACCCAGCACGGCGGGAGGACCCACGAGCAGTACTTC

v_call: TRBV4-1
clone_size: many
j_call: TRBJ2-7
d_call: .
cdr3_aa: CASSLGITYEQYF
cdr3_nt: TGCGCCAGCAGCCTTGGGATCACCTACGAGCAGTACTTC

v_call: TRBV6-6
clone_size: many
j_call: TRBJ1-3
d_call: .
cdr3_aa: CASSYSEGENIYF
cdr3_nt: TGTGCCAGCAGTTACTCCGAAGGAGAAAACATATATTTT

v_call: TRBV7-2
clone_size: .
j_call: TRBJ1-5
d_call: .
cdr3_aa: CASSLGRGNNQPQHF
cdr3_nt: TGTGCCAGCAGCTTAGGAAGGGGGAACAATCAGCCCCAGCATTTT

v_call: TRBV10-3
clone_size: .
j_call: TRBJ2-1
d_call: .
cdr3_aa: CAAAGTQSRGEEQFF
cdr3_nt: TGTGCCGCCGCCGGGACTCAATCTCGTGGGGAAGAGCAGTTCTTC

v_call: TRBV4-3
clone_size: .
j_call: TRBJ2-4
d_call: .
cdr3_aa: CASSQGSSRGNLAKNIQYF
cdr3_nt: TGCGCCAGCAGCCAAGGTTCTAGCAGAGGCAACCTAGCCAAAAACATTCAGTACTTC

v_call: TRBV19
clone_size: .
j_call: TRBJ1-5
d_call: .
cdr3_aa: CASSIGGIGSQPQHF
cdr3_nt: TGTGCCAGTAGTATAGGCGGGATCGGGAGTCAGCCCCAGCATTTT

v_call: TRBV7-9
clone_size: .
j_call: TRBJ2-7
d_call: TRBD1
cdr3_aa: CASSEGAWGLRYEQYF
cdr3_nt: TGTGCCAGCAGCGAGGGGGCCTGGGGGCTCAGATACGAGCAGTACTTC